One TCR beta chain is described in this entry. Antigen specificity is unknown. Rearranged V-D-J TRB sequences were amplified with a mixed TRB-A/B primer pool. TCRdb independently ran MiXCR on the multiplex PCR reads; one entry per CDR3 protein. Of 10,000 to 15,000 distinct CDR3 sequences listed, under 40% are singletons. The template was genomic DNA from peripheral blood, not RNA. The sample originates from a study of T cell repertoires in aging, cancer and after chemotherapy. Regarding the study as a whole: Immunological memory after chemotherapy cannot be judged from the repertoire data. Rebound thymic output was suggested by rising median generation probability during chemotherapy in each cancer cohort.

Germline CDR1 reads SGHTA; CDR2 reads FQGNSA. The CDR3 totals 16 residues. V gave up 5 bases and J gave up 0 bases, with 11 bases separating them. Sequences were obtained from blood. The TCR originated in a human donor in good health. The donor label of this sample is uncertain. The rearrangement links TRBV7-2 to TRBJ2-6; D gene uncertain. The DNA for the CDR3 is TGTGCCAGCAGCCCCGGACCGTCCTCTGGGGCCAACGTCCTGACTTTC. Its translation is CASSPGPSSGANVLTF.